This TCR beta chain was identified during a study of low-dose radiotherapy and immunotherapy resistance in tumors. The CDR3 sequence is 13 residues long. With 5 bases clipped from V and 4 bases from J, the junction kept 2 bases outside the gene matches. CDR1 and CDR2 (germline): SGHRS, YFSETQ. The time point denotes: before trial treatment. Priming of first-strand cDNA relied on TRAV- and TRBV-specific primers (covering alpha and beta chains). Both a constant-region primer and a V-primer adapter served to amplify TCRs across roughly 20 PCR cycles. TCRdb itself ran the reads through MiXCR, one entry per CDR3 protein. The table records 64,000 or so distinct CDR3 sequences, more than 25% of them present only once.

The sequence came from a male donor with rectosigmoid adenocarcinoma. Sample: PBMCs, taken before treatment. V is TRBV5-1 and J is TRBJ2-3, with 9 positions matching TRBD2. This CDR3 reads CASRGLAADTQYF. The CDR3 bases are TGCGCCAGCAGGGGACTAGCAGCAGATACGCAGTATTTT. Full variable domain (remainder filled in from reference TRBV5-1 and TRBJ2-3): KAGVTQTPRYLIKTRGQQVTLSCSPISGHRSVSWYQQTPGQGLQFLFEYFSETQRNKGNFPGRFSGRQFSNSRSEMNVSTLELGDSALYLCASRGLAADTQYFGPGTRLTVL.